The 20 T cell receptor beta chains presented below share a single source sample, sequenced in a study of CD4+ T cells in melanoma. The assay was immunoSEQ multiplex PCR, and TCRdb's table has in-frame clones only and misses some. Of roughly 4,700 clones listed, under 65% are singletons. The sample consisted of cells from a culture (not recorded whether cultured in vitro). Receptors originate from a human donor with melanoma.

This clone is judged medium-sized. V and J are TRBV27 and TRBJ2-7; 8 bases are a match to TRBD2. V trimming: 6 bases; J trimming: 0 bases; junction bases outside the gene matches: 10. This CDR3 is 16 amino acids long. Germline CDR1 is MNHEY and CDR2 is SMNVEV (reference sequence). The CDR3 sequence is CASSQVAGYISYEQYF. As DNA, the CDR3 is TGTGCCAGCAGCCAGGTAGCGGGGTACATCTCCTACGAGCAGTACTTC.

V gene TRBV3-1 (or the pseudogene TRBV3-2) combines with J gene TRBJ2-7; D is possibly TRBD1 or TRBD2 (6 bases each). Trimming shortened V by 4 bases and J by 0 bases, and 16 bases separated the two germline ends. Germline-derived CDR1 and CDR2 are LGHDT and YNNKEL (reference sequence). There are 16 residues in the CDR3. Here the CDR3 reads CASSPTRWGASYEQYF. CDR3 in DNA: TGTGCCAGCAGCCCAACAAGGTGGGGGGCCTCCTACGAGCAGTACTTC.

Relative to its sample, this clone is medium-sized. V and J are TRBV7-8 and TRBJ2-7, with D possibly matching TRBD2 (6 bases). V gave up 4 bases and J gave up 4 bases, with 11 bases separating them. The CDR3 contains 13 residues. Germline CDR1 and CDR2: SGHVS and FQNEAQ. CDR3 loop: CASSSVGGYEQYF. The CDR3 DNA sequence: TGTGCCAGCAGCTCCGTGGGGGGTTACGAGCAGTACTTC.

The rearrangement joins TRBV27 to TRBJ1-6; no clear D. Trimming stripped 3 bases from V and 9 bases from J, with 15 bases between. Germline V lookup: CDR1 MNHEY, CDR2 SMNVEV (reference sequence). There are 15 residues in the CDR3. The CDR3 here is CASSLASGSGSPLHF. For the CDR3, the DNA is TGTGCCAGCAGTTTGGCCTCGGGGAGTGGTTCACCCCTCCACTTT.

This sequence joins TRBV11-2 and TRBJ2-4; 11 bases map to TRBD2. V gave up 5 bases and J gave up 0 bases; unmatched junction bases: 3. The CDR3 runs to 16 residues. Germline V gives CDR1 SGHAT, CDR2 FQNNGV. CDR3 nucleotide sequence: TGTGCCAGCAGCGCAACTAGCGGGGGAGCCAAAAACATTCAGTACTTC. The encoded protein is CASSATSGGAKNIQYF.

This clone is labeled medium-sized. The genes are TRBV30 and TRBJ1-1; no definite D call. Germline V lookup: CDR1 GTSNPN, CDR2 SVGIG (reference sequence). The CDR3 contains 12 residues. V was clipped by 0 bases and J by 1 base, with 3 bases between them. CDR3 sequence reads: CAWSVANTEAFF. The CDR3 DNA sequence: TGTGCCTGGAGTGTAGCGAACACTGAAGCTTTCTTT.

This clone was seen a single time. CDR3 sequence reads: CASSLGVGLGTEAFF. The CDR3 coding sequence is TGTGCCAGCAGCTTAGGGGTGGGGCTCGGCACTGAAGCTTTCTTT. The chain couples TRBV7-3 to TRBJ1-1, with a tentative D call TRBD1 (5 bases). This CDR3 is 15 amino acids long. Germline V gene sequence: CDR1 SGHTA, CDR2 FQGTGA. Trimming took off 2 bases at V and 4 bases at J, with 14 bases between the two ends.

This clone was counted once. The rearrangement uses TRBV2 and TRBJ1-1; 11 bases map to TRBD1. Germline lookup yields CDR1 SNHLY and CDR2 FYNNEI. This CDR3 contains 15 residues. J lost 4 bases, V lost 8 bases, and 9 bases had no gene match. The CDR3 DNA is TGTGCCAGCGAGGGACAGGGGGACATCGGCACTGAAGCTTTCTTT. This encodes CASEGQGDIGTEAFF.

The rearrangement links TRBV29-1 to TRBJ2-1, with TRBD1 identical over 8 bases. Germline V gene lookup returns CDR1 SQVTM and CDR2 ANQGSEA. The CDR3 is made up of 16 amino acids. V lost 3 bases, J lost 2 bases, and 9 bases stayed unmatched. Here the CDR3 reads CSVEASDRATYNEQFF. The CDR3 region has the DNA TGCAGCGTTGAGGCCTCGGACAGGGCCACCTACAATGAGCAGTTCTTC.

Sample share makes this clone medium-sized. DNA for the CDR3: TGTGCCTTCCTGGACAGTAACAATGAGCAGTTCTTC. Its protein is CAFLDSNNEQFF. V gene TRBV30 combines with J gene TRBJ2-1, with D tentatively TRBD1 (6 bases). The CDR3 loop spans 12 amino acids. The germline V gene encodes CDR1 GTSNPN and CDR2 SVGIG (reference sequence). The V end was cut by 7 bases, the J end by 5 bases, with 12 bases between.

The rearrangement uses TRBV6-5 and TRBJ2-5; possible D gene TRBD2, 6 bases. CDR1 MNHEY and CDR2 SVGAGI come from the germline V gene. This CDR3 contains 13 residues. Trimming shortened V by 5 bases and J by 3 bases, and 10 bases separated the two germline ends. CDR3 amino acids: CASSSGREETQYF. DNA of the CDR3: TGTGCCAGCAGTAGCGGGCGAGAAGAGACCCAGTACTTC.

This clone was counted only a few times. The rearrangement uses TRBV5-1 and TRBJ2-1, with 14 bases matching TRBD2. The CDR3 is 16 amino acids. V trimming: 3 bases; J trimming: 3 bases; junction bases outside the gene matches: 2. The V gene's germline CDR1 is SGHRS and CDR2 YFSETQ. The CDR3, as DNA: TGCGCCAGCAGCTCGGGGACTAGCGGGGGCTACAATGAGCAGTTCTTC. It codes for CASSSGTSGGYNEQFF.

The J gene is TRBJ2-1, the V gene TRBV19; D unclear. This CDR3 has 12 amino acids. Germline V CDR1 and CDR2: LNHDA, SQIVND (reference sequence). The V end lost 3 bases, the J end lost 4 bases, and 4 bases lay between the germline ends. The CDR3 protein is CASSMGYNEQFF. CDR3 nucleotide sequence: TGTGCCAGTAGTATGGGGTACAATGAGCAGTTCTTC.

The J gene is TRBJ1-5, the V gene TRBV27, with 10 bases identical to TRBD1. The CDR3 spans 17 residues. CDR1 and CDR2 from the germline V gene are MNHEY and SMNVEV (reference sequence). J gave up 6 bases and V 2 bases, and 10 bases lay outside the gene matches. As DNA, the CDR3 is TGTGCCAGCAGTTTAGGGGGGGGACAGGGGTCTCGTCAGCCCCAGCATTTT. Translated: CASSLGGGQGSRQPQHF.

The chain recombines TRBV5-1 with TRBJ1-1; D gene uncertain. V gave up 4 bases and J gave up 0 bases, with 13 bases separating them. Germline CDR1 SGHRS, CDR2 YFSETQ. This CDR3 comprises 15 residues. The CDR3 DNA reads as TGCGCCAGCAGCCATGAACAGCTTATGAACACTGAAGCTTTCTTT. Translated: CASSHEQLMNTEAFF.

This clone was observed a few times. This sequence joins TRBV2 and TRBJ1-2, with 8 bases lining up with TRBD1. V gave up 0 bases and J gave up 4 bases; unmatched junction bases: 4. The CDR3 extends over 15 amino acids. Per germline, CDR1 SNHLY and CDR2 FYNNEI. The CDR3 coding sequence is TGTGCCAGCAGTGAAGCGCACGGACAGGGCTATGGCTACACCTTC. The encoded protein is CASSEAHGQGYGYTF.

This clone was picked up a small number of times. The V call is TRBV29-1, the J call TRBJ1-2; D unresolved. In germline, CDR1 is SQVTM, CDR2 ANQGSEA. The CDR3 runs to 14 residues. The V end was cut by 3 bases, the J end by 4 bases, with 15 bases between. Here the CDR3 reads CSVEVPGGGYGYTF. In DNA form, the CDR3 reads TGCAGCGTTGAGGTTCCTGGAGGAGGCTATGGCTACACCTTC.

CDR3 DNA sequence: TGTGCCAGCAGTTTATCTGCGCGGGGGGGGCCTGGAAACACCATATATTTT. Protein product: CASSLSARGGPGNTIYF. This chain joins TRBV27 and TRBJ1-3, with D possibly matching TRBD1 (6 bases). The ends were cut back, 0 bases at V and 2 bases at J, with 14 bases in the middle. This CDR3 is built from 17 residues. Germline V gene lookup returns CDR1 MNHEY and CDR2 SMNVEV (reference sequence).

The J gene is TRBJ1-5, the V gene TRBV6-5, with 7 positions matching TRBD1. This CDR3 has 11 amino acids. V lost 8 bases, J lost 15 bases, and 10 bases stayed unmatched. Germline V lookup: CDR1 MNHEY, CDR2 SVGAGI. CDR3 sequence: CASPSQGVWHF. The CDR3 nucleotides are TGTGCCAGCCCCTCTCAGGGGGTTTGGCATTTT.

CDR3 bases: TGCGCCAGCAGGGAGAACACTGAAGCTTTCTTT. It encodes CASRENTEAFF. J is TRBJ1-1 and V is TRBV10-2; D remains ambiguous. The CDR3 has 11 amino acids. Germline CDR1 reads WSHSY; CDR2 reads SAAADI. Trimming shortened V by 6 bases and J by 1 base, and 3 bases separated the two germline ends.